This TCR beta chain originates from a study of molecular identifiers for immune sequencing clone quantification (dated by TCRdb to the late 2010s). Study-level background: For a replicate experiment, the RNA from either about 20,000 or 100,000 naive CD8 T cells was divided into five aliquots, and four of those aliquots went on to sequencing. CD8 T cells were used in a methods study to benchmark molecular-identifier clustering-based TCR repertoire sequencing (MIDCIRS) and TCR RNA copy counting. What the study reported, not specific to this receptor: Spiked-in Jurkat TCR RNA (approximately 9 copies' worth), which is not part of the donor repertoire, was contained in the naive libraries. Highly expanded clone sizes could be underestimated if identical TCR molecules share a barcode. In CMV-specific effector cells, clones with more than 20 RNA copies contained over 99% of molecules, whereas in naive cells such clones contained under 1% of molecules. Modeling estimated about three recovered TCR RNA copies per cell, compared with roughly 10 by digital PCR, which implies about 30% capture efficiency. When barcode sub-clustering was not used, chimeric consensus sequences inflated TCR diversity, with chimeras reaching as high as 47%. Even against a background of around 900,000 naive CD8 T cells, spiked-in Jurkat TCR RNA amounting to a single cell's worth was reported to be detectable.

This clonotype has ten or more counts. Its specific antigen is unknown. Qualities for individual bases were not recorded, and no much larger clone is one base off. Libraries of naive CD8 T cells were built from approximately 20,000 to 1,000,000 sorted cells, with 10%, 30% or 50% of the purified RNA used. On a BD FACSAria II, naive CD8 T cells were FACS-sorted as CD8+CD4-CCR7+CD45RA+ and collected into RLT Plus buffer. Detection sensitivity was tested by spiking Jurkat RNA equal to about 10 TCR copies' worth into samples containing roughly 19,000-1,100,000 naive CD8 T cells. CD8 T cells were enriched using RosetteSep CD8+ T Cell Enrichment Cocktail and Ficoll-Paque, and the enriched cells then underwent ACK red cell lysis. Libraries were made using PCR. TCRdb records Illumina HiSeq 4000 as the sequencer. Preparation of bulk TCR libraries followed a previously described approach, with the TCR primers listed in Table S5. The Qiagen AllPrep DNA/RNA kit was used to purify total RNA. Reads from multiple sequencing runs of the same library were pooled before analysis. The published analysis was carried out like this. Reads were retained only if the reads had an exact TCR constant sequence, and the retained reads were trimmed to 150 nt and grouped according to their 12-nt molecular barcodes. Reads within each barcode group were sub-clustered using a 15% Levenshtein threshold, and quality-weighted consensus sequences were constructed for each RNA molecule. Non-functional sequences were excluded, and lower-count sequences lying one edit away from another sequence were also excluded. On the basis of fitting two negative binomial distributions, barcode sub-clusters with fewer than 20% of the maximum read count were discarded. TCRdb's own reprocessing of the public reads used fastp at Q25 and MiXCR and kept productive beta chains. Rows with a matching CDR3 protein are joined into one entry that keeps the most common DNA and genes. TCRdb's processing, not the authors', yielded these V and J calls. This sample has 350,000 or so distinct CDR3 sequences in its table, and about a fifth of those were observed once. The ten largest clonotypes hold approximately 0.8% of the sample.

CDR1 and CDR2, per the germline V gene (reference sequence), are SEHNR and FQNEAQ. Relative to germline, V is 5 bases shorter and J is 5 bases shorter, with 12 bases between their ends. The CDR3 sequence holds 13 residues, the cysteine and phenylalanine included. The entry retains the CDR3 DNA only, 39 bases that are in frame from base 1. The TCR was taken from a human donor in good health. Some libraries in this study had Jurkat cell RNA spiked in. The sequenced material came from naive CD8+ T cells from blood, with Jurkat cell RNA spiked in. According to the study, the label for this sample's cell subset or site signals: FACS-sorted CD8+CD4-CCR7+CD45RA+ naive T cells. This sequence uses TRBV7-9 and TRBJ1-1, with the D gene not confidently named. CDR3 region: CASSEDGLTEAFF. The nucleotide sequence reads TGTGCCAGCAGCGAAGATGGTTTGACTGAAGCTTTCTTT.